This entry lists 2 T cell receptor beta chains sequenced from one sample in a study of human T cells and chemical hapten exposure. Using its own MiXCR run on the RACE reads, TCRdb lists one record per CDR3 protein. The sample contains about 53,000 distinct CDR3 sequences, roughly a tenth of which appear only once. Specified time point: pre-sensitization, week 0. Treatment in this sample: therapeutic diphenylcyclopropenone sensitization with weekly scalp DPC. The sequenced sample was whole blood, obtained in connection with sensitization to the hapten diphenylcyclopropenone (DPC). The receptors come from a man between 35 and 55 years old with alopecia areata. Some clones in this sample may be carry-over from other donors' samples.

The chain's CDR3 is CASSFLETQYF. For the CDR3, the DNA is TGTGCCAGCAGTTTCTTAGAGACCCAGTACTTC. This sequence joins TRBV28 and TRBJ2-5; D gene unclear. Looked up from germline, CDR1 is MDHEN and CDR2 is SYDVKM. The ends were cut back, 3 bases at V and 4 bases at J, with 3 bases in the middle. The CDR3 is made up of 11 amino acids.

V usage is TRBV11-2 and J usage is TRBJ2-1, with 10 bases that match TRBD2. The trim removed 2 bases at V and 5 bases at J, leaving 12 bases unmatched. CDR3 size: 18 residues. Per the germline V gene, CDR1 is SGHAT and CDR2 is FQNNGV. The CDR3 loop is CASSLFRSSGRPNNEQFF. The CDR3 DNA sequence: TGTGCCAGCAGCTTATTTCGGAGTAGCGGGAGGCCTAACAATGAGCAGTTCTTC.